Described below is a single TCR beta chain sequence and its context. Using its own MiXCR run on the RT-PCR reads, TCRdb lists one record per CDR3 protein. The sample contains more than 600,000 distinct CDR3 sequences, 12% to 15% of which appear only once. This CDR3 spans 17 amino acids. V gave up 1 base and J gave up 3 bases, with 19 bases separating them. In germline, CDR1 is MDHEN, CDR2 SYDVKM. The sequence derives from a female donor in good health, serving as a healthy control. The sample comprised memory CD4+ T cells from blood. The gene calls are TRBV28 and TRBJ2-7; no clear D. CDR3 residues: CASSLSPLLGLGYEQYF. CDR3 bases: TGTGCCAGCAGTTTATCGCCCCTTCTTGGATTGGGCTACGAGCAGTACTTC.